This paragraph covers one TCR beta chain sequence. The specificity of this receptor is unknown. HCMV serostatus was determined by detecting HCMV-specific IgG in serum with a commercial ELISA kit. Ficoll density gradient centrifugation was used to isolate peripheral blood mononuclear cells from blood. This sample stems from a study of T cells expressing NK-cell markers (TCRdb year 2020). About the study as a whole: Several donors provided sorted CD3+CD56+NKG2C+, CD3+CD56+NKG2C- and CD3+CD56-NKG2C+ T-cell subsets, whose TCR beta-chain repertoires were profiled. The libraries were sequenced on Illumina HiSeq 2000/2500, MiSeq or NextSeq, producing 2 x 150 bp reads. Of the eight sequenced donors, seven were found to be HCMV-seropositive and one was found to be HCMV-seronegative. The study sequenced eight donors, all healthy volunteers chosen at random: three men and five women. Broader findings and caveats from the paper: Those dominant clonotypes were again the most abundant among CD3+CD56-NKG2C+ cells in several donors, at about 28.3-60.1%. For five or six donors, the dominant CD3+CD56+NKG2C+ clonotypes were among the top 10 CD8+ clonotypes and accounted for about 1.0-7.5% of CD8+ T cells. Whether the expanded NKG2C-expressing T cell clones were specific for HCMV antigens was left unclear.

Sequencer: Illumina HiSeq 2000. TCR beta cDNA libraries were made by 5'RACE template switching that added a universal primer site and unique molecular identifiers. Priming for cDNA synthesis came from the TCR beta constant segment, and two successive PCR amplification steps followed. In the authors' own workflow: MIGEC was used to demultiplex reads and group the reads by UMI, and MiTCR was used to assemble and quantify clonotypes. Only TCR cDNA sequences supported by at least two reads were kept to exclude erroneous sequences. Downstream repertoire analysis used the tcR package, and clonotypes were matched across fractions by CDR3 nucleotide sequence plus V segment. Antigen specificity was annotated against VDJdb with VDJmatch, allowing one amino acid substitution in CDR3. The reads underwent TCRdb reprocessing, giving one record for each CDR3 protein sequence and no DNA. Clone size and V and J calls follow TCRdb, not the original study. This sample's listing comprises 550,000 to 600,000 distinct CDR3 sequences. The ten largest clones represent approximately 3.5% of the sample.

From the cysteine through the phenylalanine, the CDR3 covers 18 amino acids. DNA was not recorded. The germline V gene (reference sequence) yields SGHAT for CDR1 and FQDESV for CDR2. The chain is encoded by TRBV11-1 joined to TRBJ2-5; TCRdb indicates TRBD2, and absent DNA this call remains unverified. This TCR came from a man younger than 35 in good health. Donor details come from another sample of the same person, matched by shared clones. The sample taken for sequencing was blood T cells: a sorted CD56 or NKG2C T cell subset, CD4+ or CD8+ T cells, or bulk PBMC T cells (not recorded which). The CDR3: CASSWGTSGHNDEETQYF. The variable domain in full, with residues beyond the CDR3 obtained from the reference TRBV11-1 and TRBJ2-5 genes, is EAEVAQSPRYKITEKSQAVAFWCDPISGHATLYWYRQILGQGPELLVQFQDESVVDDSQLPKDRFSAERLKGVDSTLKIQPAELGDSAMYLCASSWGTSGHNDEETQYFGPGTRLLVL.